This TCR beta chain was identified in a study of OX40 agonist ivuxolimab in advanced cancers. The wider study: Participants, 82.7% male, averaged roughly 60 years of age, ranging from 23 to 79. Three dose-escalation patients had partial responses: one with hepatocellular carcinoma and two with cutaneous melanoma.

It was autoimmune disease history or systemic immunosuppression that excluded patients. Germline loops: CDR1 GTSNPN, CDR2 SVGIG (reference sequence). CDR3 length: 15 amino acids. The ends were cut back, 4 bases at V and 9 bases at J, with 22 bases in the middle. Sequencing used immunoSEQ multiplex PCR; TCRdb keeps in-frame clones, though not all of them. The table has tens of thousands of clones, roughly 84% seen once; the top ten hold about 8%. Regarding the study as a whole: Averaging showed that CD8+ T cells had more expanded clones than CD4+ did.

Regarding this clone: Its specificity is unknown.

Sequences were derived from CD4+ or CD8+ T cells sorted from blood, sampled in a trial of the OX40 agonist ivuxolimab. The chain uses TRBV30 and TRBJ1-3, with D possibly TRBD1 on 6 matching bases. The receptor was derived from an adult with an advanced solid tumor such as melanoma, head and neck, liver or kidney cancer. CDR3 sequence reads: CAWNVGGVYLGTIYF. The CDR3 DNA is TGTGCCTGGAATGTTGGGGGCGTCTACTTGGGCACCATATATTTT.